These 20 T cell receptor beta chains share one sample of origin, sequenced in a study of T cell responses to AZD1222 COVID-19 vaccine. TCRdb keeps only in-frame clones here, not all; method: immunoSEQ multiplex PCR. The table records some 80,000 clones, 86% of them present only once. This sample comprised peripheral blood, obtained on day 0 of AZD1222 vaccination. The receptors come from an adult in good health.

The chain has TRBV15 and TRBJ2-7, with D perhaps TRBD2 (6 bases). Germline CDR1 and CDR2: LNHNV and YYDKDF (reference sequence). The CDR3 has 17 amino acids. Trimming left V 5 bases short and J 4 bases short, with 24 bases between. The CDR3 is CATSPGQGGGFAYEQYF. The CDR3 bases are TGTGCCACCAGCCCCGGGCAGGGAGGAGGCTTTGCGTACGAGCAGTACTTC.

The V gene is TRBV7-9, the J gene TRBJ2-5; D not resolved. CDR1 is SEHNR and CDR2 is FQNEAQ in the germline V gene (reference sequence). The CDR3 is 13 residues long. The ends were cut back, 1 base at V and 3 bases at J, with 6 bases in the middle. This CDR3 is CASSLVAEETQYF. In DNA form, the CDR3 reads TGTGCCAGCAGCTTAGTGGCGGAAGAGACCCAGTACTTC. Together with reference TRBV7-9 and TRBJ2-5, the CDR3 gives the full variable domain: DTGVSQNPRHKITKRGQNVTFRCDPISEHNRLYWYRQTLGQGPEFLTYFQNEAQLEKSRLLSDRFSAERPKGSFSTLEIQRTEQGDSAMYLCASSLVAEETQYFGPGTRLLVL.

The chain recombines TRBV12-3 or TRBV12-4 with TRBJ2-2, with 7 bases lining up with TRBD1. Trimming at V came to 8 bases and at J to 7 bases, leaving 4 bases not matched to a gene. The CDR3 consists of 12 residues. In DNA form, the CDR3 reads TGTGCCAGCGCTCACAGGGGCGGGGAGCTGTTTTTT. Encoded protein: CASAHRGGELFF.

This clone was counted between two and nine times. V gene TRBV7-2 combines with J gene TRBJ1-1; D ambiguous. CDR3 length: 14 residues. CDR1 is SGHTA, CDR2 FQGNSA, per germline. Trimming stripped 5 bases from V and 1 base from J, with 11 bases between. CDR3 in amino acids: CASSLRLGNTEAFF. DNA of the CDR3: TGTGCCAGCAGCCTCAGATTAGGGAACACTGAAGCTTTCTTT.

This chain joins TRBV5-1 and TRBJ2-3; 11 bases match TRBD1. V lost 4 bases and J lost 13; bases outside the gene matches: 14. This CDR3 region has 15 residues. CDR1 is SGHRS, CDR2 YFSETQ, per germline. As DNA, the CDR3 is TGCGCCAGCAGCCCATGGGGGACAGGGGGGACCCCCGAGTATTTT. Its protein product is CASSPWGTGGTPEYF.

The rearrangement joins TRBV30 to TRBJ1-2; D remains unclear. CDR1 and CDR2 (germline): GTSNPN, SVGIG (reference sequence). V gave up 0 bases and J gave up 5 bases, with 4 bases separating them. CDR3 size: 11 residues. CDR3 loop: CAWSVPYGYTF. The CDR3 nucleotides are TGTGCCTGGAGTGTACCGTATGGCTACACCTTC.

Only one count was recorded for this clone. The V gene is TRBV19, the J gene TRBJ1-1, with D perhaps matching TRBD1 (5 bases). V gave up 5 bases and J gave up 5 bases, with 12 bases separating them. Germline loops: CDR1 LNHDA, CDR2 SQIVND (reference sequence). This CDR3 is built from 13 residues. CDR3 residues: CASSFPGLTEAFF. DNA of the CDR3: TGTGCCAGTAGTTTCCCGGGACTTACTGAAGCTTTCTTT. Based on the CDR3 plus reference TRBV19 and TRBJ1-1, the full variable domain is DGGITQSPKYLFRKEGQNVTLSCEQNLNHDAMYWYRQDPGQGLRLIYYSQIVNDFQKGDIAEGYSVSREKKESFPLTVTSAQKNPTAFYLCASSFPGLTEAFFGQGTRLTVV.

This clone occurred once. V and J are TRBV27 and TRBJ1-2, with D unresolved. The germline V and J ends were trimmed by 10 bases and 4 bases, with 10 bases remaining between them. The germline gives CDR1 MNHEY, CDR2 SMNVEV (reference sequence). This CDR3 comprises 11 residues. CDR3 loop: CATGRAYGYTF. CDR3 coding DNA: TGTGCCACGGGGAGAGCCTATGGCTACACCTTC.

The V call is TRBV9, the J call TRBJ1-5; D ambiguous. The ends were cut back, 0 bases at V and 9 bases at J, with 13 bases in the middle. CDR3 length: 14 residues. Germline V lookup: CDR1 SGDLS, CDR2 YYNGEE. The CDR3 is CASSVAGEVRPQHF. The DNA of the CDR3 is TGTGCCAGCAGCGTAGCTGGGGAGGTCCGGCCCCAGCATTTT.

The rearrangement links TRBV7-3 to TRBJ1-3; 8 nucleotides match TRBD1. Germline-derived CDR1 and CDR2 are SGHTA and FQGTGA. The V segment lost 2 bases and the J segment 4 bases; nucleotides outside the gene matches: 7. CDR3 size: 16 residues. CDR3 DNA: TGTGCCAGCAGCTTAGTCGGACAGGGTATGGGAAACACCATATATTTT. Translation: CASSLVGQGMGNTIYF.

This chain connects TRBV15 to TRBJ1-4; a possible D gene is TRBD1 (6 bases). Looked up from germline, CDR1 is LNHNV and CDR2 is YYDKDF (reference sequence). There are 21 residues in the CDR3. Trimming took 1 base from V and 1 from J, leaving 25 bases between them. CDR3 bases: TGTGCCACCAGCAGAGGGTTAAGGGGGAGCGGGACCCGGCGAACTAATGAAAAACTGTTTTTT. It translates to CATSRGLRGSGTRRTNEKLFF.

On this clone: A junction boundary mismatches the germline segment, possibly from a read error. The chain couples TRBV7-7 to TRBJ2-5; possibly TRBD1 or TRBD2 for D (5 bases each). There are 14 residues in the CDR3. Germline assignment: CDR1 SSHAT and CDR2 FNYEAQ (reference sequence). The CDR3 is CASSSTGHQETQYF. As DNA, the CDR3 is TGTGCTAGCAGCTCTACGGGACACCAAGAGACCCAGTACTTC.

The rearrangement links TRBV10-3 to TRBJ1-4, with 8 positions matching TRBD1. Germline loops: CDR1 ENHRY, CDR2 SYGVKD. V gave up 10 bases and J gave up 3 bases; unmatched junction bases: 7. The CDR3 is made up of 14 amino acids. CDR3 residues: CATTGEEANEKLFF. CDR3 DNA sequence: TGTGCCACGACAGGGGAAGAGGCTAATGAAAAACTGTTTTTT.

The rearrangement links TRBV7-8 to TRBJ1-2, with 7 positions matching TRBD1. Germline V gene data show CDR1 as SGHVS and CDR2 as FQNEAQ. The CDR3 consists of 13 residues. V lost 4 bases, J lost 6 bases, and 5 bases stayed unmatched. The DNA of the CDR3 is TGTGCCAGCAGCTCGGGACAGTTAGATGGCTACACCTTC. Amino acid sequence: CASSSGQLDGYTF. Drawing the rest from reference TRBV7-8 and TRBJ1-2, the complete variable domain is GAGVSQSPRYKVAKRGQDVALRCDPISGHVSLFWYQQALGQGPEFLTYFQNEAQLDKSGLPSDRFFAERPEGSVSTLKIQRTQQEDSAVYLCASSSGQLDGYTFGSGTRLTVV.

V gene TRBV9 combines with J gene TRBJ2-7; D gene ambiguous. CDR1 and CDR2 from the germline V gene are SGDLS and YYNGEE. V was shortened by 0 bases and J by 6 bases, with 10 bases between the two germline ends. The CDR3 has 13 amino acids. The CDR3 DNA reads TGTGCCAGCAGCGTAGTGCCAGGCGGCGAGCAGTACTTC. This encodes CASSVVPGGEQYF.

The chain carries TRBV5-5 and TRBJ1-3; D call uncertain. Trimming pared 1 base from V and 0 bases from J, leaving 11 bases between. This CDR3 is built from 16 residues. Germline V gene data show CDR1 as SGHKS and CDR2 as YYEKEE (reference sequence). The CDR3 sequence: CASSLSWGGSGNTIYF. The CDR3 nucleotides read TGTGCCAGCAGCTTGTCGTGGGGAGGCTCTGGAAACACCATATATTTT. The full variable domain, rest sourced from reference TRBV5-5 and TRBJ1-3, is DAGVTQSPTHLIKTRGQQVTLRCSPISGHKSVSWYQQVLGQGPQFIFQYYEKEERGRGNFPDRFSARQFPNYSSELNVNALLLGDSALYLCASSLSWGGSGNTIYFGEGSWLTVV.

The chain carries TRBV23-1 and TRBJ1-4; D call uncertain. TRBV23-1 is classed as an ORF, of uncertain function. The CDR3 covers 17 residues. Trimming removed 2 bases at V and 0 bases at J, with 13 bases between. This CDR3 reads CASSQDVRLATNEKLFF. The CDR3 DNA sequence: TGCGCCAGCAGTCAAGACGTTAGGTTAGCAACTAATGAAAAACTGTTTTTT.

The chain links TRBV5-4 to TRBJ1-2, with D maybe TRBD1 (6 bases). This CDR3 has 12 residues. Trimming left V 4 bases short and J 8 bases short, with 12 bases between. In germline, CDR1 is SGHNT, CDR2 YYREEE (reference sequence). The chain's CDR3 is CASSMDRYGYTF. Here the CDR3 DNA reads TGTGCCAGCAGCATGGACAGATACGGCTACACCTTC.

V and J are TRBV5-1 and TRBJ2-3; a weak D match, TRBD1 (6 bases). The length of the CDR3 is 15 residues. Germline-derived CDR1 and CDR2 are SGHRS and YFSETQ. Trimming cost V 4 bases and J 2 bases, with 14 bases left between them. This chain's CDR3 is CASSPTGSITDTQYF. In DNA, the CDR3 is TGCGCCAGCAGCCCGACAGGATCTATCACAGATACGCAGTATTTT.

The V and J genes are TRBV4-3 and TRBJ2-1; D may be TRBD2 (7 bases). The V gene's germline CDR1 is LGHNA and CDR2 YSLEER. V lost 0 bases and J lost 8, with 14 bases in between. This CDR3 comprises 15 residues. CDR3 coding DNA: TGCGCCAGCAGCCAAGAAAGAGGGGGGGTATATGAGCAGTTCTTC. Translated: CASSQERGGVYEQFF.